This entry describes one T cell receptor beta chain. What it binds is unknown. The CDR3 runs 16 residues. With V trimmed by 3 bases and J by 7 bases, 10 bases remained unmatched. Germline CDR1 and CDR2: KGHSH and LQKENI. This record comes from a study of cytomegalovirus exposure and HLA in healthy donors. General study findings and limits: The classifier reportedly diagnosed cytomegalovirus status with high sensitivity and specificity. TCR association rates varied by HLA locus in a later analysis, with DRB1 highest and HLA-C lowest. TCR beta V- and J-gene trimming, according to a later analysis, was linked to a missense DCLRE1C variant. Prior analysis indicated that the majority of TCR beta V segments exhibited productivity approximately 90% or approximately 30% of the time.

The PCR used 60 Vbeta and 13 Jbeta primers. Clones were read by immunoSEQ multiplex PCR, and TCRdb kept only the in-frame ones, dropping some. The sample has about 110,000 clones, roughly four fifths seen once. Sequencing was done on a sample of PBMCs. This chain uses TRBV18 with TRBJ2-7; 12 nucleotides agree with TRBD1. The TCR was taken from a man aged 55 to 70 in good health and CMV-seronegative. As DNA, the CDR3 is TGTGCCAGCTCACCTGTTGTGGGACAGGGGGCGCGTGAGCAGTACTTC. Translation: CASSPVVGQGAREQYF. The variable domain in full, with the rest retrieved from reference TRBV18 and TRBJ2-7, is NAGVMQNPRHLVRRRGQEARLRCSPMKGHSHVYWYRQLPEEGLKFMVYLQKENIIDESGMPKERFSAEFPKEGPSILRIQQVVRGDSAAYFCASSPVVGQGAREQYFGPGTRLTVT.